This T cell receptor (beta chain) was recorded in a study of blood T cell repertoires in COVID-19. About the research overall: The study drew acute and convalescent COVID-19 samples from the United States, Italy and Spain. PBMCs, B-cell-depleted T cells, or T cells were the source of the cDNA or gDNA that made up the material.

The table lists this clone with a count of one. As processed by the authors: Amplification of reference gene primers provided the estimated nucleated cell counts. The protocol was immunoSEQ multiplex PCR, while the TCRdb copy is restricted to in-frame clones and leaves out a portion. That table furnishes V, J and clone size, whereas the DNA furnished D and trimming. The table records hundreds of thousands of clones, about 90% of them present only once. The CDR3 is 15 residues long. The ends lost 4 bases at V and 4 bases at J; junction bases unmatched: 6. The germline V gene encodes CDR1 MRHNA and CDR2 SNTAGT.

Specimen: peripheral blood. The rearrangement links TRBV6-4 to TRBJ2-1; TRBD2 aligns across 8 bases. The clonotype was recovered from a man between 18 and 29 years old with active or convalescent COVID-19. The CDR3 sequence: CASSVSSGGYNEQFF. In DNA, the CDR3 is TGTGCCAGCAGTGTTTCGTCGGGGGGGTACAATGAGCAGTTCTTC.